The sequence of this T cell receptor beta chain was determined in a study of CD8 T cells in ankylosing spondylitis. General study results and limits: Made up of about eight highly homologous variants, a TCR beta motif appeared characteristic of ankylosing spondylitis blood.

This clonotype appeared a few times. Its specificity is unknown. TCRdb ran MiXCR on the 5' RACE reads and lists one entry per CDR3 protein. The sample has approximately 400,000 distinct CDR3 sequences, roughly 17% seen once. Germline V gene data show CDR1 as WSHSY and CDR2 as SAAADI. The CDR3 loop spans 13 amino acids. Trimming left V 10 bases short and J 5 bases short, with 17 bases between. Source material: blood, either unsorted or a sorted T cell fraction (not recorded which). The chain combines TRBV10-2 with TRBJ2-5; no definite D call. The TCR was taken from a male donor with ankylosing spondylitis. CDR3 sequence (DNA): TGCGCCAAGGACGTCCGGTTGTGGGAGACCCAGTACTTC. Its translation is CAKDVRLWETQYF.